This T cell receptor beta chain is from a study of graft-versus-host responses after intestinal transplantation. Whole-study context: Induction with anti-thymocyte globulin, then tacrolimus and steroids for about 3 years, was given to all recipients. Study-wide points: GvH clonotypes were identified within recipient marrow, with a subset emerging first in ileum or blood.

Comment on this clone: As yet, its antigen is unknown.

Assay: immunoSEQ multiplex PCR; the TCRdb copy retains only in-frame clones and omits some. The data hold 35,000 to 45,000 clones, with around 94% observed a single time. V gave up 0 bases and J gave up 7 bases, with 8 bases separating them. Germline V gene sequence: CDR1 SGHNT, CDR2 YYREEE (reference sequence). CDR3 size: 13 residues. The chain joins TRBV5-4 to TRBJ2-1; D may correspond to TRBD1 or TRBD2 (5 bases each). This specimen was unstimulated CD4+ T cells sorted from spleen or lymph node cells, taken before transplant. The receptor was isolated from a human donor who was the organ donor for an intestinal transplant. CDR3 coding DNA: TGTGCCAGCAGCTTGGCGAGGGGAAATGAGCAGTTCTTC. Protein sequence: CASSLARGNEQFF.